These 29 T cell receptor beta chains share one sample of origin, sequenced in a study of T cells in Graves' hyperthyroidism and ophthalmopathy. The TCR beta CDR3 regions underwent amplification using RNA transcripts as the source. First-round RT-PCR of the TCR CDR3 relied on the HTBI primer set. Using its own MiXCR run on the multiplex PCR reads, TCRdb lists one record per CDR3 protein. Among some 550,000 distinct CDR3 sequences listed, roughly a sixth were seen once. The sequencing input was blood. These receptors all stem from a woman between 35 and 50 years old with Graves' ophthalmopathy.

This chain uses TRBV30 with TRBJ2-1, with 7 bases lining up with TRBD1. The V segment lost 3 bases and the J segment 1 base; nucleotides outside the gene matches: 9. The CDR3 has 16 residues. Germline CDR1 is GTSNPN and CDR2 is SVGIG (reference sequence). CDR3 residues: CAWRRRQGTSYNEQFF. Here the CDR3 DNA reads TGTGCCTGGAGGCGAAGACAGGGAACGTCCTACAATGAGCAGTTCTTC.

The J gene is TRBJ2-7, the V gene TRBV20-1; 7 bases agree with TRBD1. The CDR3 covers 14 residues. Germline lookup yields CDR1 DFQATT and CDR2 SNEGSKA (reference sequence). Trimming took 1 base from V and 5 from J; bases not matched to a gene: 8. The CDR3 DNA sequence: TGCAGTGCTAGAGGCTGGACAGGTCGCAACGAGCAGTACTTC. This codes for CSARGWTGRNEQYF.

This clonotype was counted ten times or more. V usage is TRBV28 and J usage is TRBJ2-7; 8 nucleotides align to TRBD2. This CDR3 is built from 14 residues. Per the germline V gene, CDR1 is MDHEN and CDR2 is SYDVKM. V was clipped by 7 bases and J by 4 bases; unmatched bases: 9. CDR3 DNA sequence: TGTGCCAGCACCTCCGGGACTAGTCGGTACGAGCAGTACTTC. Residues: CASTSGTSRYEQYF. Variable domain in full (rest from reference TRBV28 and TRBJ2-7): DVKVTQSSRYLVKRTGEKVFLECVQDMDHENMFWYRQDPGLGLRLIYFSYDVKMKEKGDIPEGYSVSREKKERFSLILESASTNQTSMYLCASTSGTSRYEQYFGPGTRLTVT.

This clonotype was seen only a few times. The chain has TRBV9 and TRBJ2-3; maybe TRBD1 (6 bases). Per the germline V gene, CDR1 is SGDLS and CDR2 is YYNGEE. The V end lost 3 bases, the J end lost 3 bases, and 11 bases lay between the germline ends. The CDR3 is made up of 14 amino acids. CDR3 sequence: CASSALGTTDTQYF. Here the CDR3 DNA reads TGTGCCAGCAGCGCTCTTGGGACAACAGATACGCAGTATTTT.

This clonotype was seen repeatedly, ten times or more. V gene TRBV20-1 combines with J gene TRBJ2-5; 8 bases align to TRBD1. The CDR3 covers 12 residues. J gave up 7 bases and V 6 bases, and 7 bases lay outside the gene matches. Per germline, CDR1 DFQATT and CDR2 SNEGSKA (reference sequence). CDR3 protein: CSARQGFGTQYF. For the CDR3, the DNA is TGCAGTGCCAGACAGGGGTTCGGGACCCAGTACTTC.

This clonotype was seen a handful of times. This chain joins TRBV11-2 and TRBJ2-1; 9 bases line up with TRBD2. The CDR3 is 17 amino acids. The J segment lost 6 bases and the V segment lost 2 bases, leaving 11 bases of the junction unmatched. Germline V gene lookup returns CDR1 SGHAT and CDR2 FQNNGV. The CDR3 bases are TGTGCCAGCAGCTTAATTATCAGCGGGGGGCCTTTCAATGAGCAGTTCTTC. Translating it yields CASSLIISGGPFNEQFF.

This clonotype was recorded at least ten times. This chain joins TRBV12-3 or TRBV12-4 and TRBJ1-1, with 7 positions matching TRBD1. The CDR3 covers 15 residues. V lost 3 bases and J lost 3; bases outside the gene matches: 7. CDR3 nucleotides: TGTGCCAGCAGTTTCTCCGGACAGGAGTACACTGAAGCTTTCTTT. It codes for CASSFSGQEYTEAFF.

This clonotype was recorded many times. The rearrangement links TRBV5-6 to TRBJ1-5, with 10 bases matching TRBD1. This CDR3 region has 16 residues. Germline CDR1 is SGHDT and CDR2 is YYEEEE. V gave up 0 bases and J gave up 4 bases; unmatched junction bases: 4. The CDR3 DNA sequence: TGTGCCAGCAGCTTGGGACAGGGGGCCACTAATCAGCCCCAGCATTTT. This sequence encodes CASSLGQGATNQPQHF.

On this clonotype: This may arise from a read error, as a much more abundant clone is one base away. The chain carries TRBV28 and TRBJ2-7; 8 bases agree with TRBD1. Germline V lookup: CDR1 MDHEN, CDR2 SYDVKM. The CDR3 is 15 amino acids. The CDR3 DNA reads TGTACCAGCTCACCTTCGGGACAGGATTTCTACGAGCAGTACTTC. This translates into CTSSPSGQDFYEQYF.

This clonotype was recorded many times. The V and J genes are TRBV11-2 and TRBJ2-5; D perhaps matches TRBD1 (6 bases). CDR1 is SGHAT, CDR2 FQNNGV, per germline. The CDR3 loop spans 14 amino acids. V was pared by 3 bases and J by 0 bases, with 8 bases between. CDR3 sequence reads: CASSFAGDQETQYF. CDR3 coding DNA: TGTGCCAGCAGCTTTGCAGGGGACCAAGAGACCCAGTACTTC.

The CDR3 is CSARGLAATYTDTQYF. DNA for the CDR3: TGCAGTGCTAGAGGACTAGCGGCTACCTACACAGATACGCAGTATTTT. This chain joins TRBV20-1 and TRBJ2-3, with 9 bases aligning to TRBD2. After removal of 1 base from V and 2 bases from J, the junction contained 7 bases not matched to a gene. Germline V gene lookup returns CDR1 DFQATT and CDR2 SNEGSKA (reference sequence). This CDR3 has 16 residues.

This chain links TRBV10-3 with TRBJ2-1; 7 nucleotides align to TRBD2. Unmatched junction bases numbered 8, after V lost 3 bases and J lost 9 bases. Germline loops: CDR1 ENHRY, CDR2 SYGVKD. The CDR3 loop spans 14 amino acids. CDR3 region: CAISDVGGQSEQFF. The CDR3 region has the DNA TGTGCCATCAGTGATGTGGGAGGGCAGAGTGAGCAGTTCTTC.

This clonotype has at least ten counts. The chain carries TRBV20-1 and TRBJ2-3; the D gene is possibly TRBD2 (6 bases). The CDR3 extends over 12 amino acids. Germline CDR1 is DFQATT and CDR2 is SNEGSKA (reference sequence). The CDR3 region has the DNA TGCATGATGACTAGAATGTTTGATACGCAGTATTTT. This codes for CMMTRMFDTQYF.

There are many counts of this clonotype. The rearrangement joins TRBV7-9 to TRBJ2-7, with D possibly TRBD1 on 6 matching bases. Germline assignment: CDR1 SEHNR and CDR2 FQNEAQ (reference sequence). V was clipped by 5 bases and J by 3 bases, with 11 bases between them. This CDR3 region has 13 residues. The CDR3 DNA reads as TGTGCCAGCAGCAGGCCAGGGGTCTACGAGCAGTACTTC. This encodes CASSRPGVYEQYF.

Ten or more counts support this clonotype. Written as DNA, the CDR3 is TGTGCCAGCACAGGGGCAACAGAGACCCAGTACTTC. Amino acid sequence: CASTGATETQYF. The V call is TRBV12-3 or TRBV12-4, the J call TRBJ2-5; the D gene is possibly TRBD1 (6 bases). CDR3 length: 12 residues. Trimming removed 7 bases at V and 4 bases at J, with 10 bases between.

The J gene is TRBJ2-3, the V gene TRBV5-4; D call uncertain. Trimming removed 0 bases from V and 2 bases from J, with 7 bases in between. Germline V gene lookup returns CDR1 SGHNT and CDR2 YYREEE (reference sequence). This CDR3 spans 14 amino acids. The CDR3: CASSLGTITDTQYF. DNA of the CDR3: TGTGCCAGCAGCTTGGGAACCATCACAGATACGCAGTATTTT.

This clonotype has a count of ten or more. This chain connects TRBV11-2 to TRBJ1-1; D is unclear. Germline CDR1 SGHAT, CDR2 FQNNGV. The CDR3 has 14 residues. V was trimmed by 1 base and J by 2 bases, leaving 8 bases between them. CDR3 sequence: CASSLGLFNTEAFF. The CDR3 bases are TGTGCCAGCAGCTTAGGGTTGTTTAACACTGAAGCTTTCTTT.

This clonotype was observed a handful of times. The chain uses TRBV28 and TRBJ2-2, with D uncertain. Trimming stripped 8 bases from V and 3 bases from J, with 22 bases between. This CDR3 has 17 residues. Germline CDR1 and CDR2: MDHEN and SYDVKM. CDR3 residues: CASAPPRSLDYTGELFF. The CDR3 nucleotides read TGTGCCAGCGCTCCCCCCCGGTCCCTAGATTACACCGGGGAGCTGTTTTTT.

The V and J genes are TRBV7-9 and TRBJ2-1; unclear D gene. Germline loops: CDR1 SEHNR, CDR2 FQNEAQ (reference sequence). The CDR3 runs 15 residues. Trimming removed 1 base at V and 9 bases at J, with 16 bases between. This CDR3 is CASSLGGLGSSEQFF. The CDR3 region has the DNA TGTGCCAGCAGCTTAGGAGGTCTGGGGTCTAGTGAGCAGTTCTTC. Full variable domain (outside the CDR3, taken from reference TRBV7-9 and TRBJ2-1): DTGVSQNPRHKITKRGQNVTFRCDPISEHNRLYWYRQTLGQGPEFLTYFQNEAQLEKSRLLSDRFSAERPKGSFSTLEIQRTEQGDSAMYLCASSLGGLGSSEQFFGPGTRLTVL.

This clonotype was counted at least ten times. The chain uses TRBV5-1 and TRBJ1-2; D is ambiguous. V lost 5 bases, J lost 3 bases, and 11 bases lay in between. The germline V gene has CDR1 SGHRS and CDR2 YFSETQ. This CDR3 region has 13 residues. The CDR3 DNA sequence: TGCGCCAGCAGACCGGACGCCGACTATGGCTACACCTTC. It translates to CASRPDADYGYTF. The full variable domain, rest sourced from reference TRBV5-1 and TRBJ1-2, is KAGVTQTPRYLIKTRGQQVTLSCSPISGHRSVSWYQQTPGQGLQFLFEYFSETQRNKGNFPGRFSGRQFSNSRSEMNVSTLELGDSALYLCASRPDADYGYTFGSGTRLTVV.

This clonotype turned up a few times. With a much larger clone just one base away, this may be a read error. The CDR3 here is CASSSGTHQPQHF. In nucleotides, the CDR3 is TGCGCCAGCAGCTCAGGCACCCATCAGCCCCAGCATTTT. The chain carries TRBV5-1 and TRBJ1-5; D call uncertain. Germline assignment: CDR1 SGHRS and CDR2 YFSETQ. This CDR3 spans 13 amino acids. Deletions cut 3 bases from V and 5 bases from J, with 9 bases between.

This clonotype has just a few counts. This CDR3 is CASSPIGSGNTIYF. CDR3 coding DNA: TGCGCCAGCAGCCCGATAGGCTCTGGAAACACCATATATTTT. J is TRBJ1-3 and V is TRBV4-1; no definite D call. Trimming left V 4 bases short and J 0 bases short, with 7 bases between. Germline values: CDR1 MGHRA, CDR2 YSYEKL. The CDR3 totals 14 residues.

Only a few counts were recorded for this clonotype. The chain carries TRBV10-3 and TRBJ1-5; no clear D. This CDR3 region has 14 residues. In germline, CDR1 is ENHRY, CDR2 SYGVKD. Trimming cost V 10 bases and J 1 base, with 14 bases left between them. The CDR3: CATRGRESNQPQHF. For the CDR3, the DNA is TGTGCCACTCGAGGCAGAGAGAGCAATCAGCCCCAGCATTTT.

This clonotype was seen many times. The V and J genes are TRBV11-2 and TRBJ2-7; D remains ambiguous. Trimming shortened V by 0 bases and J by 1 base, and 10 bases separated the two germline ends. The CDR3 runs 15 residues. Germline values: CDR1 SGHAT, CDR2 FQNNGV. The CDR3 DNA follows: TGTGCCAGCAGCTTAGAATTCTTCTGGTCCTACGAGCAGTACTTC. Amino acids: CASSLEFFWSYEQYF.

The V call is TRBV7-9, the J call TRBJ2-1; the match to TRBD2 covers 15 bases. Germline V gives CDR1 SEHNR, CDR2 FQNEAQ (reference sequence). After removal of 5 bases from V and 7 bases from J, the junction contained 12 bases not matched to a gene. This CDR3 contains 18 residues. The CDR3 loop is CASSPQGLAGGQGNEQFF. In DNA, the CDR3 is TGTGCCAGCAGCCCGCAAGGACTAGCGGGAGGGCAGGGGAATGAGCAGTTCTTC.

This clonotype occurred many times. The chain is built from TRBV13 and TRBJ2-7; 9 bases line up with TRBD2. This CDR3 spans 14 amino acids. V shed 5 bases, J shed 6 bases, and the junction held 8 bases outside the gene matches. CDR1 is PRHDT and CDR2 is FYEKMQ in the germline V gene (reference sequence). The CDR3 here is CASSLSGGDIEQYF. The CDR3 DNA follows: TGTGCCAGCAGCCTTAGCGGGGGAGACATCGAGCAGTACTTC.

This clonotype was seen repeatedly, ten times or more. The chain employs TRBV5-1 and TRBJ1-1; maybe TRBD1 (5 bases). This CDR3 has 14 amino acids. Trimming took 0 bases from V and 3 from J, leaving 9 bases between them. Germline V gene sequence: CDR1 SGHRS, CDR2 YFSETQ. The CDR3, as DNA: TGCGCCAGCAGCTTGGGGATGGGGGACACTGAAGCTTTCTTT. It codes for CASSLGMGDTEAFF. The variable domain in full, completed from reference TRBV5-1 and TRBJ1-1, reads KAGVTQTPRYLIKTRGQQVTLSCSPISGHRSVSWYQQTPGQGLQFLFEYFSETQRNKGNFPGRFSGRQFSNSRSEMNVSTLELGDSALYLCASSLGMGDTEAFFGQGTRLTVV.

This clonotype was counted at least ten times. CDR3 coding DNA: TGTGCCAGCAGTGAGAGCGGGGGGCAGGCAGATACGCAGTATTTT. Translation gives CASSESGGQADTQYF. The chain uses TRBV12-3 or TRBV12-4 and TRBJ2-3; 9 nucleotides line up with TRBD2. The CDR3 has 15 residues. V gave up 5 bases and J gave up 4 bases; unmatched junction bases: 7.

This clonotype was seen ten or more times. The chain carries TRBV20-1 and TRBJ2-3; the match to TRBD1 covers 8 bases. V lost 1 base to trimming and J lost 1 base; unmatched junction nucleotides: 4. The CDR3 covers 15 residues. Germline V gives CDR1 DFQATT, CDR2 SNEGSKA (reference sequence). This CDR3 reads CSARVPGQGTDTQYF. In DNA form, the CDR3 reads TGCAGTGCTAGAGTCCCGGGACAGGGCACAGATACGCAGTATTTT.